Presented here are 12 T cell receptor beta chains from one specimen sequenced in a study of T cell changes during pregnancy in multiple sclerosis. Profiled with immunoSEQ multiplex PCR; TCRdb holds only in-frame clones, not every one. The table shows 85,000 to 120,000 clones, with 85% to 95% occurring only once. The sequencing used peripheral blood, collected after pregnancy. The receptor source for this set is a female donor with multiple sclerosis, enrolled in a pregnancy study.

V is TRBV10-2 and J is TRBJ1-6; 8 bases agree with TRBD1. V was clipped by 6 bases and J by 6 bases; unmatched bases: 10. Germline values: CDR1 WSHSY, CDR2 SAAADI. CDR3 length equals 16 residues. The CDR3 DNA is TGCGCCAGCAGGCCTACAGGGGGATCGGGTAATTCACCCCTCCACTTT. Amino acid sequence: CASRPTGGSGNSPLHF.

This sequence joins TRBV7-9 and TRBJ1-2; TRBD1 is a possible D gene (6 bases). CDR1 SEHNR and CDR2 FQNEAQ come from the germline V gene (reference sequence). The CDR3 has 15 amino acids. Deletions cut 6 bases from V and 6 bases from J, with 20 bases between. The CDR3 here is CASRSNKGTNDGYTF. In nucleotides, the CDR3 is TGTGCCAGCAGGTCTAACAAGGGGACAAACGATGGCTACACCTTC.

The CDR3 DNA is TGTGCCAGCAGCTCTCCTCGGGAGTCAGGGACGAACACTGAAGCTTTCTTT. Translating gives CASSSPRESGTNTEAFF. The chain links TRBV5-4 to TRBJ1-1; D possibly corresponds to TRBD1 (5 bases). This CDR3 is 17 amino acids long. The V end lost 3 bases, the J end lost 1 base, and 19 bases lay between the germline ends. From germline, CDR1 is SGHNT and CDR2 YYREEE (reference sequence).

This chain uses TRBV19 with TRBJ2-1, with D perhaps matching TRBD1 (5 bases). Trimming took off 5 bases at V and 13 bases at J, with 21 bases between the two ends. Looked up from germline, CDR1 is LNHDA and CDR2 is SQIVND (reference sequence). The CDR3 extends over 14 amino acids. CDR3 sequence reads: CASSLTLDSLFQFF. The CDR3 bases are TGTGCCAGTAGTCTTACTTTAGACAGTCTGTTCCAGTTCTTC.

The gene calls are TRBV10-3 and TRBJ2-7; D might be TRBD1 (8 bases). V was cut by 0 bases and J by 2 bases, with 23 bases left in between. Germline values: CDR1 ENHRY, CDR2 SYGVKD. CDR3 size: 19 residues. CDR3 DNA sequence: TGTGCCATCAGTGAGTCGAGGACAGGGTGGGGCGGGGGAACCTACGAGCAGTACTTC. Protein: CAISESRTGWGGGTYEQYF.

The CDR3 spells CASSIVWTDLTEAFF. In DNA, the CDR3 is TGTGCCAGTAGTATAGTCTGGACGGACTTAACTGAAGCTTTCTTT. This sequence joins TRBV19 and TRBJ1-1; no definite D call. CDR1 and CDR2 (germline): LNHDA, SQIVND (reference sequence). Between the trimmed V and J ends, which lost 1 base and 5 bases, there was a span of 14 bases. The CDR3 sequence is 15 residues long.

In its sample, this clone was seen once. The CDR3 coding sequence is TGTGCCAGCAGAGACAGGAGCTCCTACAATGAGCAGTTCTTC. Translating it yields CASRDRSSYNEQFF. This chain links TRBV2 with TRBJ2-1; D is possibly TRBD1 (6 bases). Germline CDR1 SNHLY, CDR2 FYNNEI. V gave up 6 bases and J gave up 0 bases, with 9 bases separating them. The CDR3 loop spans 14 amino acids. Based on the CDR3 plus reference TRBV2 and TRBJ2-1, the full variable domain is EPEVTQTPSHQVTQMGQEVILRCVPISNHLYFYWYRQILGQKVEFLVSFYNNEISEKSEIFDDQFSVERPDGSNFTLKIRSTKLEDSAMYFCASRDRSSYNEQFFGPGTRLTVL.

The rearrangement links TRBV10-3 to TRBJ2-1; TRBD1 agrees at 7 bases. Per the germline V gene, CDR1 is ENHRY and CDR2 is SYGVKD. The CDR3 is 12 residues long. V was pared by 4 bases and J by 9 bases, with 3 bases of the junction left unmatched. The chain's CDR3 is CAISGGQSEQFF. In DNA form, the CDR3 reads TGTGCCATCAGTGGGGGACAGAGTGAGCAGTTCTTC.

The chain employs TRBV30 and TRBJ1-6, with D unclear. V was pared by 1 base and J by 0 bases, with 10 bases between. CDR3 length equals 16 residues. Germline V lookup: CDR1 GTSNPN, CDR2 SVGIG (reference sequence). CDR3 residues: CAWSAQRDSYNSPLHF. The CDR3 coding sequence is TGTGCCTGGAGTGCGCAGCGAGACTCCTATAATTCACCCCTCCACTTT.

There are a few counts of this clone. The CDR3 bases are TGTGCCAGCAGCTCCGGCGGGACTAGCGGCTACGAGCAGTACTTC. It yields the protein CASSSGGTSGYEQYF. This rearrangement joins TRBV7-8 to TRBJ2-7; 11 bases agree with TRBD2. Unmatched junction bases numbered 5, after V lost 4 bases and J lost 3 bases. Germline V lookup: CDR1 SGHVS, CDR2 FQNEAQ. The CDR3 is 15 residues long.

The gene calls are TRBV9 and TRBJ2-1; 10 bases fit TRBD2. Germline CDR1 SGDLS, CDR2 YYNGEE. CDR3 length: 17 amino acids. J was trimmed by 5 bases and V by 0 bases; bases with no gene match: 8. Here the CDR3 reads CASSVGASGSHDNEQFF. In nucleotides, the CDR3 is TGTGCCAGCAGCGTAGGCGCTAGCGGGAGCCATGACAATGAGCAGTTCTTC. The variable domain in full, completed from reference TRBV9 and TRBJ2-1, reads DSGVTQTPKHLITATGQRVTLRCSPRSGDLSVYWYQQSLDQGLQFLIQYYNGEERAKGNILERFSAQQFPDLHSELNLSSLELGDSALYFCASSVGASGSHDNEQFFGPGTRLTVL.

CDR3 sequence reads: CASSSLGSGNTIYF. CDR3 bases: TGTGCCAGCAGCTCTCTCGGTTCTGGAAACACCATATATTTT. V usage is TRBV7-9 and J usage is TRBJ1-3; D uncertain. The CDR3 is 14 residues long. Trimming removed 4 bases from V and 1 base from J, with 8 bases in between. In germline, CDR1 is SEHNR, CDR2 FQNEAQ (reference sequence).